Included here is one T cell receptor (beta chain) sequence, with context. This clonotype was detected many times. Its antigen remains undetermined. No base-level quality is on record; no much larger clone is a single base apart. These data belong to a study of neurological immune-mediated disorders (dated by TCRdb to between 2017 and 2020). The study in broad terms: Among the approximately 35 multiple sclerosis patients, relapsing-remitting MS accounted for some 30 and secondary progressive MS accounted for 3. The cohort included approximately 68 subjects: some 15 with HAM/TSP, approximately 34 with multiple sclerosis, and approximately 20 healthy controls. Alongside PBMC samples, the set of approximately 100 TCR-beta libraries contained longitudinal samples, technical triplicates, and paired CD4+ and CD8+ T-cell subsets that had been sorted. The study compared peripheral blood TCR-beta repertoires of HTLV-I-associated myelopathy (HAM/TSP) patients, multiple sclerosis patients and healthy controls using UMI-based sequencing. What the study reported, not specific to this receptor: TCR clonal expansion was greatest in HAM/TSP patients and smallest in MS patients, who ranked below even healthy controls. No association of the MS cluster with clinical or MRI features was observed, and the need for larger cohorts was stated by the authors. Repertoires from 18 of 34 MS patients were grouped by phylogenetic analysis into a cluster of related CDR3 sequences, suggesting a possible repertoire-level signature. No identical CDR3 amino acid sequences were shared among expanded clones across subjects, suggesting private TCR-beta repertoires in all groups.

cDNA synthesis used template-switch 5'RACE with a primer carrying a 10-nucleotide random unique molecular identifier tagging each TCR transcript. Every sequencing run covered 15-18 subjects and yielded more than 180 million TCR-beta sequences. The RNeasy kit was used to extract total RNA. The KAPA Real-time Library Amplification kit was used to amplify TCR-beta VDJ regions with primers targeting the TCR constant region and the 5'RACE anchor. Sample indexes and Illumina adaptors were added in a first PCR, after which library yield was increased in a second PCR. After purification with Ampure beads, the TCR product of roughly 650 bp was size-selected on a 2% E-gel SizeSelection system. Library quality was checked on a Bioanalyzer, concentration was measured with Qubit, and libraries were quantified with the Kapa Library Quantification kit before pooling. An Illumina HiSeq 2500 was used to sequence the libraries paired-end at 2 x 150 bp. To increase sequence diversity, roughly 24-31% phiX was spiked into each library pool. The study's processing was this. The UMI-based MiGEC pipeline processed quality-filtered reads and removed over 80% of raw TCR sequences during error correction. VDJ genes were aligned to IMGT germline references, and clonotypes were defined by unique CDR3 amino acid sequence plus V-J genes. Clonal expansion, Shannon diversity, and CDR3 relatedness (CalcPairwiseDistances, ClusterSamples) were evaluated with VDJtools, and phylogenetic trees were built with CLCbio workbench. Using coefficient-of-variation modelling across technical triplicates, the study counted a clone as expanded if it had at least 8 unique UMIs. The public reads were run again by TCRdb, first through fastp at Q25 and then through MiXCR, and only productive beta chains were kept. Rows with one shared CDR3 protein collapse into an entry with the most common genes and DNA. The authors' filters were not applied to this entry. This sample comprises about 70,000 distinct CDR3 sequences, roughly 3% of them detected only once. More than 4.5% of the sample is in the top ten clones.

The germline V gene supplies CDR1 MNHNS and CDR2 SASEGT. V is clipped by 5 bases and J by 11 bases, and the sequence between their germline boundaries is 22 bases long. The CDR3 runs 15 amino acids, cysteine and phenylalanine included. The only DNA kept is the CDR3, 45 bases in frame from the first base. Unsorted PBMC libraries were generated from 2 million PBMCs stored in RNAlater at -80 °C until RNA extraction. Multiple sclerosis patients were enrolled in a US clinical protocol under which disease progression was evaluated by magnetic resonance imaging. Peripheral blood underwent Ficoll-Hypaque density gradient centrifugation to isolate PBMCs, which were then cryopreserved in liquid nitrogen.

The chain employs TRBV6-1 and TRBJ1-5, with TRBD1 tentatively as D gene (5 bases match). The sequence was obtained from a woman in her forties or fifties with multiple sclerosis. Sequences were obtained from PBMCs. CDR3 loop: CASSRVQVNGGSQHF. The sequenced DNA is TGTGCCAGCAGTCGAGTACAGGTCAACGGGGGGTCCCAGCATTTT.